The rows below give T cell receptor beta chains drawn from one sample of a study of OX40 agonist ivuxolimab in advanced cancers. Assay used: immunoSEQ multiplex PCR; TCRdb lists only in-frame clones, some missing. Counted here are roughly 95,000 clones, over 75% occurring once; the ten biggest clones make up around 2%. The specimen was CD4+ or CD8+ T cells sorted from blood, collected in a trial of the OX40 agonist ivuxolimab. These TCRs come from an adult with an advanced solid tumor such as melanoma, head and neck, liver or kidney cancer. Both conserved end residues are part of each CDR3. The order of the fields is V gene, J gene, D gene, clone size, CDR3 protein, CDR3 DNA. A D gene is named only where the DNA matches it firmly. Rows give clone size only sometimes, using once, few, many, or a class for an expanded clone.

v_call: TRBV5-3
j_call: TRBJ2-1
d_call: TRBD2
clone_size: NA
cdr3_aa: CARSCGTSDSSYNEQFF
cdr3_nt: TGTGCCAGAAGCTGTGGGACTAGCGACAGCTCCTACAATGAGCAGTTCTTC

v_call: TRBV6-5
j_call: TRBJ1-2
d_call: TRBD1
clone_size: NA
cdr3_aa: CASSMGQGDGYTF
cdr3_nt: TGTGCCAGCAGCATGGGACAGGGGGACGGCTACACCTTC

v_call: TRBV6-5
j_call: TRBJ1-2
d_call: NA
clone_size: NA
cdr3_aa: CASSSGLVVGYTF
cdr3_nt: TGTGCCAGCAGTTCAGGTTTGGTGGTCGGCTACACCTTC

v_call: TRBV27
j_call: TRBJ2-3
d_call: TRBD1
clone_size: once
cdr3_aa: CASRVTSGDRGLQQYF
cdr3_nt: TGTGCCAGCAGGGTGACGAGTGGGGACAGGGGCCTTCAGCAGTATTTT

v_call: TRBV5-1
j_call: TRBJ2-7
d_call: TRBD2
clone_size: NA
cdr3_aa: CASSDASGNYEQYF
cdr3_nt: TGCGCCAGCAGCGACGCTAGCGGGAATTACGAGCAGTACTTC

v_call: TRBV7-9
j_call: TRBJ2-5
d_call: NA
clone_size: NA
cdr3_aa: CASSRGNTPETQYF
cdr3_nt: TGTGCCAGCAGCCGCGGGAACACCCCCGAGACCCAGTACTTC

v_call: TRBV6-6
j_call: TRBJ2-4
d_call: NA
clone_size: NA
cdr3_aa: CASSYSRGIQYF
cdr3_nt: TGTGCCAGCAGTTACTCTAGGGGGATTCAGTACTTC

v_call: TRBV15
j_call: TRBJ1-3
d_call: TRBD1
clone_size: NA
cdr3_aa: CATSVGGSGNTIYF
cdr3_nt: TGTGCCACCAGCGTAGGGGGCTCGGGAAACACCATATATTTT

v_call: TRBV13
j_call: TRBJ2-7
d_call: NA
clone_size: NA
cdr3_aa: CASSLRGPDYEQYF
cdr3_nt: TGTGCCAGCAGCCTTCGCGGGCCCGACTACGAGCAGTACTTC

v_call: TRBV27
j_call: TRBJ1-5
d_call: NA
clone_size: NA
cdr3_aa: CASSSRFNQPQHF
cdr3_nt: TGTGCCAGCAGTTCCAGATTCAATCAGCCCCAGCATTTT

v_call: TRBV10-1
j_call: TRBJ2-5
d_call: TRBD2
clone_size: NA
cdr3_aa: CASSESSGSVETQYF
cdr3_nt: TGCGCCAGCAGTGAGTCTAGCGGGAGCGTTGAGACCCAGTACTTC

v_call: TRBV5-1
j_call: TRBJ2-5
d_call: NA
clone_size: NA
cdr3_aa: CASSLVARGETQYF
cdr3_nt: TGCGCCAGCAGCTTGGTTGCGAGAGGGGAGACCCAGTACTTC

v_call: TRBV2
j_call: TRBJ2-7
d_call: TRBD2
clone_size: NA
cdr3_aa: CASSSVAGGLYEQYF
cdr3_nt: TGTGCCAGCAGCTCCGTAGCGGGAGGGCTCTACGAGCAGTACTTC

v_call: TRBV27
j_call: TRBJ1-1
d_call: NA
clone_size: NA
cdr3_aa: CASSLFKDTEAFF
cdr3_nt: TGTGCCAGCAGTTTATTTAAAGACACTGAAGCTTTCTTT

v_call: TRBV7-9
j_call: TRBJ1-3
d_call: NA
clone_size: NA
cdr3_aa: CASSSPLARSGGNTIYF
cdr3_nt: TGTGCCAGCAGCTCGCCCCTCGCACGTTCGGGTGGAAACACCATATATTTT

v_call: TRBV7-5
j_call: TRBJ1-1
d_call: NA
clone_size: once
cdr3_aa: CARSLVLGGQLKVDTEAFF
cdr3_nt: TGTGCCAGAAGCTTAGTACTGGGGGGACAGCTTAAAGTTGACACTGAAGCTTTCTTT

v_call: TRBV11-2
j_call: TRBJ2-6
d_call: NA
clone_size: NA
cdr3_aa: CASTPGGSAGANVLTF
cdr3_nt: TGTGCCAGCACCCCCGGGGGAAGCGCTGGGGCCAACGTCCTGACTTTC

v_call: TRBV18
j_call: TRBJ1-1
d_call: NA
clone_size: NA
cdr3_aa: CASLGLGMNTEAFF
cdr3_nt: TGTGCCAGCCTTGGGTTGGGGATGAACACTGAAGCTTTCTTT

v_call: TRBV30
j_call: TRBJ2-6
d_call: NA
clone_size: NA
cdr3_aa: CAWRDTGTGANVLTF
cdr3_nt: TGTGCCTGGAGGGACACAGGGACTGGGGCCAACGTCCTGACTTTC

v_call: TRBV7-6
j_call: TRBJ1-4
d_call: NA
clone_size: NA
cdr3_aa: CASSLAGAGGEKLFF
cdr3_nt: TGTGCCAGCAGCTTAGCAGGGGCGGGTGGTGAAAAACTGTTTTTT

v_call: TRBV7-3
j_call: TRBJ2-2
d_call: NA
clone_size: NA
cdr3_aa: CASSPTYTGELFF
cdr3_nt: TGTGCCAGCAGCCCGACTTACACCGGGGAGCTGTTTTTT

v_call: TRBV7-9
j_call: TRBJ2-3
d_call: TRBD1
clone_size: NA
cdr3_aa: CASSVQGTDTQYF
cdr3_nt: TGTGCCAGCAGCGTACAGGGGACAGATACGCAGTATTTT

v_call: TRBV19
j_call: TRBJ1-4
d_call: NA
clone_size: NA
cdr3_aa: CASTTFIGGTNEKLFF
cdr3_nt: TGTGCCAGTACCACTTTTATTGGGGGGACTAATGAAAAACTGTTTTTT

v_call: TRBV15
j_call: TRBJ2-7
d_call: NA
clone_size: few
cdr3_aa: CATSREDPYEQYF
cdr3_nt: TGTGCCACCAGCAGAGAAGACCCCTACGAGCAGTACTTC

v_call: TRBV27
j_call: TRBJ2-7
d_call: TRBD1
clone_size: NA
cdr3_aa: CASSRSRTGDYEQYF
cdr3_nt: TGTGCCAGCAGTCGCTCCCGGACAGGGGACTACGAGCAGTACTTC

v_call: TRBV5-1
j_call: TRBJ1-5
d_call: NA
clone_size: NA
cdr3_aa: CASSLAGEGQPQHF
cdr3_nt: TGCGCCAGCAGCTTGGCAGGGGAAGGTCAGCCCCAGCATTTT

v_call: TRBV6-6
j_call: TRBJ1-1
d_call: NA
clone_size: NA
cdr3_aa: CASTTSRDTEAFF
cdr3_nt: TGTGCCAGCACCACGTCCCGAGACACTGAAGCTTTCTTT

v_call: TRBV4-1
j_call: TRBJ2-7
d_call: NA
clone_size: NA
cdr3_aa: CASSQDRASSYEQYF
cdr3_nt: TGCGCCAGCAGCCAAGATAGAGCGAGCTCCTACGAGCAGTACTTC

v_call: TRBV9
j_call: TRBJ2-7
d_call: TRBD2
clone_size: NA
cdr3_aa: CASSFRAGLSYEQYF
cdr3_nt: TGTGCCAGCAGCTTCCGAGCGGGACTGTCCTACGAGCAGTACTTC

v_call: TRBV6-4
j_call: TRBJ2-3
d_call: NA
clone_size: once
cdr3_aa: CASSDSGGAADTQYF
cdr3_nt: TGTGCCAGCAGTGACTCGGGCGGGGCCGCGGATACGCAGTATTTT